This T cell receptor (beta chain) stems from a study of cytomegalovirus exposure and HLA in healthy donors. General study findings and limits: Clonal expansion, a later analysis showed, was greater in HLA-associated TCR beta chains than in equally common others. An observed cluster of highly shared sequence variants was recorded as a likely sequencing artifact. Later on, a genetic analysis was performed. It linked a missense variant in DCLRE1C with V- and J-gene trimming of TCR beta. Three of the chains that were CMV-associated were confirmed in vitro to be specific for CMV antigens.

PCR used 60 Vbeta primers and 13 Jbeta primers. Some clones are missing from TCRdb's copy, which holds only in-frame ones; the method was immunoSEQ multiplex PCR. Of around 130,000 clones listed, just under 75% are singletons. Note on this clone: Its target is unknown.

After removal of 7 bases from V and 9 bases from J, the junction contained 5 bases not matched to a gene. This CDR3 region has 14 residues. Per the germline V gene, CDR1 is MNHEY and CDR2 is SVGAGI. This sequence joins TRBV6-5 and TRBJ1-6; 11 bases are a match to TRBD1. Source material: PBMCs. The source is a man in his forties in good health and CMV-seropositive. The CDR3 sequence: CASKEDRGRSPLHF. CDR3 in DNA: TGTGCCAGCAAGGAGGACAGGGGGCGTTCACCCCTCCACTTT.